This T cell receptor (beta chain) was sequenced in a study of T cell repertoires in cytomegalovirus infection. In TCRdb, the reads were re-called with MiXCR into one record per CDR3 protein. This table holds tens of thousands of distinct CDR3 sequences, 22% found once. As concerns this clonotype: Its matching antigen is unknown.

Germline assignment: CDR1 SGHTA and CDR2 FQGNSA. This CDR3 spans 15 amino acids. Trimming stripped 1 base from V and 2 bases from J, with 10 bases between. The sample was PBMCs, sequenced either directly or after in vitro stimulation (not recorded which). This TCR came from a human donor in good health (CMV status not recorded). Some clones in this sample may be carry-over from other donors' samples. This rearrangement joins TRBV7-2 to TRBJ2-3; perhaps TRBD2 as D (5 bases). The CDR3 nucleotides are TGTGCCAGCAGCTTAGGAGGGTACGCCACAGATACGCAGTATTTT. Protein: CASSLGGYATDTQYF. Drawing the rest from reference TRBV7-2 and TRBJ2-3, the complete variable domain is GAGVSQSPSNKVTEKGKDVELRCDPISGHTALYWYRQSLGQGLEFLIYFQGNSAPDKSGLPSDRFSAERTGGSVSTLTIQRTQQEDSAVYLCASSLGGYATDTQYFGPGTRLTVL.